These 7 T cell receptor beta chains share one sample of origin, sequenced in a study of cytomegalovirus exposure and HLA in healthy donors. The PCR was carried out with 60 Vbeta primers and 13 Jbeta primers. Libraries were prepared by immunoSEQ multiplex PCR; TCRdb keeps only in-frame clonotypes and omits some of them. The sample holds 45,000 to 70,000 clones, roughly four fifths seen once. The sequencing input was PBMCs. The receptors derive from a man between 45 and 60 years old in good health and CMV-seronegative.

This chain links TRBV4-2 with TRBJ2-7; the D gene is possibly TRBD1 (6 bases). Between the trimmed V and J ends, which lost 1 base and 1 base, there was a span of 20 bases. The CDR3 sequence is 18 residues long. Germline V gene lookup returns CDR1 LGHNA and CDR2 YNFKEQ. The CDR3 loop is CASSQGLRTASRSYEQYF. CDR3 in DNA: TGTGCCAGCAGCCAAGGCTTGAGGACAGCCAGTAGGTCCTACGAGCAGTACTTC.

The chain links TRBV23-1 to TRBJ1-5, with 8 bases that match TRBD1. TRBV23-1 is given ORF status, its function remaining uncertain. CDR3 length: 19 amino acids. Trimming at V came to 0 bases and at J to 0 bases, leaving 10 bases not matched to a gene. The CDR3 DNA follows: TGCGCCAGCAGTCAATCGTCGGGGCAGGGGGCCCGTAGCAATCAGCCCCAGCATTTT. This sequence encodes CASSQSSGQGARSNQPQHF.

The chain combines TRBV4-1 with TRBJ2-7, with 11 bases matching TRBD2. Germline values: CDR1 MGHRA, CDR2 YSYEKL. V trimming: 5 bases; J trimming: 4 bases; junction bases outside the gene matches: 7. The CDR3 has 15 residues. CDR3 in amino acids: CASSRFGTSGYEQYF. CDR3 coding DNA: TGCGCCAGCAGCAGATTTGGGACTAGCGGTTACGAGCAGTACTTC.

The chain joins TRBV30 to TRBJ2-1; TRBD2 matches at 9 bases. V shed 8 bases and J 9 bases; nucleotides not matched to a gene: 11. Germline lookup yields CDR1 GTSNPN and CDR2 SVGIG (reference sequence). The CDR3 contains 13 residues. CDR3 bases: TGTGCCGGCTCTAGCGGGGATTTTGCTGAGCAGTTCTTC. It encodes CAGSSGDFAEQFF.

V gene TRBV7-3 combines with J gene TRBJ2-3, with a weak D call TRBD2 (7 bases). Germline CDR1 reads SGHTA; CDR2 reads FQGTGA. The CDR3 has 19 residues. Trimming pared 2 bases from V and 0 bases from J, leaving 21 bases between. The CDR3 sequence: CASSLRGLGGPESTDTQYF. In nucleotides, the CDR3 is TGTGCCAGCAGCTTACGAGGCCTGGGGGGGCCGGAGAGCACAGATACGCAGTATTTT.

The chain employs TRBV6-5 and TRBJ2-1, with 12 bases that match TRBD2. CDR1 is MNHEY and CDR2 is SVGAGI in the germline V gene. The CDR3 sequence is 16 residues long. The trim removed 0 bases at V and 9 bases at J, leaving 6 bases unmatched. The CDR3 sequence is CASSYSASGGAIEQFF. Written as DNA, the CDR3 is TGTGCCAGCAGTTACTCTGCTAGCGGGGGGGCCATTGAGCAGTTCTTC.

The rearrangement joins TRBV29-1 to TRBJ2-3; 7 bases line up with TRBD2. Germline assignment: CDR1 SQVTM and CDR2 ANQGSEA. Trimming took 3 bases from V and 1 from J; bases not matched to a gene: 16. The CDR3 has 18 amino acids. The CDR3 nucleotides read TGCAGCGTTGAGGGGGAAAGGGAGGGATTGGACCGCACAGATACGCAGTATTTT. It yields the protein CSVEGEREGLDRTDTQYF.